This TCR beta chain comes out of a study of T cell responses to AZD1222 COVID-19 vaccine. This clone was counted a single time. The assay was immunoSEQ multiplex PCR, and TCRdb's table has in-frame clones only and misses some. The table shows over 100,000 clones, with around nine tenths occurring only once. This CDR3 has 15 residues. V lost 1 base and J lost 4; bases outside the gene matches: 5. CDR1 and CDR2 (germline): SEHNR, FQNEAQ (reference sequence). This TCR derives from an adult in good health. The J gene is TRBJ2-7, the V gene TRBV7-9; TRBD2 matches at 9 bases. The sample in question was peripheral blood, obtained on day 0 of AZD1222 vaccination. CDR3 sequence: CASSLESGGQYEQYF. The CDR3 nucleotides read TGTGCCAGCAGCTTAGAGAGCGGGGGGCAATACGAGCAGTACTTC.